Sequencing of this TCR beta chain was carried out in a study of blood T cell repertoires in COVID-19 (TCRdb year 2020). The study in broad terms: Samples from collaborators originated in the United States, Italy and Spain and spanned both the acute and convalescent phases of COVID-19. The dataset comprised deeply sampled blood TCRbeta repertoires from subjects exposed to, actively infected with, or recovered from COVID-19. A de-identified subject ID, COVID-19 status, age in years and sex were almost always included in the sample metadata. Samples came from the ongoing ImmuneRACE study (first 160 participants) plus 1,254 subjects from 6 global collaborators. Where HLA class I and class II types were available, the types were taken from metadata supplied by the sample provider, not from assay-based typing. The repertoires were released in a freely available public database intended as a resource for research on the immune response to SARS-CoV-2. The material from the prospective study consisted of cDNA or gDNA derived from T cells, B-cell-depleted T cells, or PBMCs. Study-wide findings and limitations: Clinical and demographic metadata were provided uncurated, with the amount varying by source and participant.

Turning to this clone: Its antigen remains undetermined. The input lacks base qualities; no much larger clone sits a single base away.

The immunoSEQ Assay, a bias-controlled multiplex PCR, was used to amplify TCRbeta CDR3 regions from genomic DNA. On the study's bioinformatics: Nucleated cell counts per sample were estimated from amplification of reference gene primers within the assay. To quantify the absolute abundance of each unique TCRbeta CDR3 rearrangement, sequence reads were collapsed and filtered. Productive Simpson clonality was computed per sample as the square root of Simpson's diversity index over productive rearrangements. TCRdb holds this immuneACCESS table with in-frame rearrangements only. Some clones are missing; in checked studies, unresolved V genes explain under half, and the rest has no known cause. V, J and clone size derive from that table, while D and trimming were established from the DNA sequence. Counted in this sample were around 140,000 clones; approximately 91% of them appeared once. The top ten hold about 1.7% of the sample.

Whole blood was collected in K2EDTA tubes by collaborating institutions according to the institutions' own protocols. For TCRbeta analysis, collaborator samples were shipped as frozen whole blood, as isolated PBMCs, or as DNA extracted from either sample type. Trimming takes 6 bases from V and 4 bases from J, and the germline ends sit 15 bases apart. The germline V gene encodes CDR1 MDHEN and CDR2 SYDVKM. The CDR3 has 14 amino acids, counting the end cysteine and phenylalanine. Left in the record is the CDR3 DNA by itself, 42 bases read in frame from the first base. The receptor was derived from a man aged 65 to 85 with acute or convalescent COVID-19. Sequenced: peripheral blood. This chain is built from TRBV28 and TRBJ1-1, with the D segment identity uncertain. CDR3 loop: CASSVSGRTTEAFF. The DNA is TGTGCCAGCAGCGTGTCGGGGAGGACCACTGAAGCTTTCTTT.